This T cell receptor (beta chain) was captured in a study of identifying expanded T cells in peripheral blood. Study-wide results and limits: Roughly two-week clone count variance significantly increased as total template count grew. Technical replicates showed around 1.1 changed clones; two weeks around 15; four weeks 19.

Assay used: immunoSEQ multiplex PCR; TCRdb lists only in-frame clones, some missing. The sample lists over 70,000 clones; about 88% were seen once. This clone showed up just once. The target antigen is unknown. During the collection period, no donor immune events like infections were recorded. The CDR3 length is 17 residues. Germline V gives CDR1 KGHSH, CDR2 LQKENI. The ends were cut back, 0 bases at V and 2 bases at J, with 16 bases in the middle. The chain recombines TRBV18 with TRBJ2-5; D gene unclear. Source material: blood. The clonotype was recovered from a person between 18 and 75 years old in good health. This CDR3 reads CASSPPKPGPQQETQYF. CDR3 DNA sequence: TGTGCCAGCTCACCACCGAAGCCAGGCCCCCAGCAAGAGACCCAGTACTTC.